This passage covers 25 T cell receptor beta chains from one sample sequenced in a study of type 1 regulatory T cells. TCRdb ran MiXCR on the reads and lists one entry per CDR3 protein. The sample lists around 88,000 distinct CDR3 sequences; about a third were seen once. Sequences were obtained from CD4+ T cells, either the whole sample or a sorted fraction (not recorded which). The receptors were gathered from a human donor in good health.

Concerning this clonotype itself: Its ends do not fully match the called genes, so a read error is possible. The chain has TRBV7-3 and TRBJ2-1, with 7 nucleotides matching TRBD2. Germline lookup yields CDR1 SGHTA and CDR2 FQGTGA. CDR3 length: 15 amino acids. As DNA, the CDR3 is TGTGCCAGCAGCCCACTAGCGACAAGGGGCAATGAGCTGTTCTTC. This gives the protein CASSPLATRGNELFF.

This chain connects TRBV29-1 to TRBJ2-3, with a weak D call TRBD2 (5 bases). The CDR3 covers 13 residues. V was pared by 6 bases and J by 5 bases, with 15 bases between. The germline CDR1 and CDR2 sequences are SQVTM and ANQGSEA. CDR3 sequence: CSVSAGVQDTQYF. CDR3 in DNA: TGCAGCGTGTCAGCCGGGGTCCAAGATACGCAGTATTTT.

CDR3 DNA sequence: TGTGCCAGCAGCGCGGTCCCTAGCGGAAGCACTTCAGATACGCAGTATTTT. Its translation: CASSAVPSGSTSDTQYF. This chain links TRBV7-2 with TRBJ2-3; 7 nucleotides agree with TRBD2. V was clipped by 5 bases and J by 4 bases; unmatched bases: 15. Germline loops: CDR1 SGHTA, CDR2 FQGNSA. This CDR3 spans 17 amino acids.

The gene calls are TRBV7-2 and TRBJ2-7, with D possibly matching TRBD2 (6 bases). V was shortened by 2 bases and J by 6 bases, with 11 bases between the two germline ends. The CDR3 is 13 amino acids. Germline V lookup: CDR1 SGHTA, CDR2 FQGNSA. The CDR3 DNA is TGTGCCAGCAGCTTACGGGGGATGGGCGAGCAGTACTTC. Its translation: CASSLRGMGEQYF.

This rearrangement joins TRBV28 to TRBJ1-4; no clear D. The germline V gene encodes CDR1 MDHEN and CDR2 SYDVKM. V lost 6 bases and J lost 14, with 19 bases in between. This CDR3 is 13 amino acids long. This CDR3 reads CASSNPLNWLLFF. CDR3 DNA: TGTGCCAGCAGCAACCCGCTTAATTGGTTGCTGTTTTTT.

This sequence joins TRBV13 and TRBJ1-3, with 8 bases identical to TRBD1. The CDR3 is 16 residues long. From germline, CDR1 is PRHDT and CDR2 FYEKMQ (reference sequence). V lost 3 bases to trimming and J lost 3 bases; unmatched junction nucleotides: 7. The DNA for the CDR3 is TGTGCCAGCAGCTTCCCTCAGGGGGCGGGTGGAAACACCATATATTTT. Translated: CASSFPQGAGGNTIYF.

J is TRBJ2-1 and V is TRBV11-1, with D possibly TRBD1 on 6 matching bases. CDR3 length equals 16 residues. V was cut by 5 bases and J by 7 bases, with 21 bases left in between. CDR1 is SGHAT, CDR2 FQDESV, per germline (reference sequence). The CDR3 loop reads CASSRGQFFMRNEQFF. For the CDR3, the DNA is TGTGCCAGCAGCAGAGGACAGTTTTTTATGCGGAATGAGCAGTTCTTC. Using reference TRBV11-1 and TRBJ2-1 for the parts outside the CDR3, the full variable domain is EAEVAQSPRYKITEKSQAVAFWCDPISGHATLYWYRQILGQGPELLVQFQDESVVDDSQLPKDRFSAERLKGVDSTLKIQPAELGDSAMYLCASSRGQFFMRNEQFFGPGTRLTVL.

This clonotype was recorded many times. The rearrangement joins TRBV6-4 to TRBJ2-1, with D unresolved. Trimming stripped 0 bases from V and 0 bases from J, with 6 bases between. CDR1 is MRHNA and CDR2 is SNTAGT in the germline V gene. The CDR3 spans 15 residues. The CDR3: CASSDSAGSYNEQFF. Written as DNA, the CDR3 is TGTGCCAGCAGTGACTCGGCAGGCTCCTACAATGAGCAGTTCTTC.

The gene calls are TRBV3-1 and TRBJ2-1; 7 nucleotides agree with TRBD1. Germline trimming cut 5 bases from V and 3 bases from J; bases unmatched to any gene: 7. CDR3 length equals 15 residues. Germline values: CDR1 LGHDT, CDR2 YNNKEL (reference sequence). The DNA for the CDR3 is TGTGCCAGCAGCTACGACAGGGATCGCTACAATGAGCAGTTCTTC. Its translation is CASSYDRDRYNEQFF.

This clonotype was counted only a few times. This sequence joins TRBV7-2 and TRBJ1-5; D gene uncertain. Trimming cost V 5 bases and J 7 bases, with 9 bases left between them. The CDR3 has 12 amino acids. Germline V gene lookup returns CDR1 SGHTA and CDR2 FQGNSA. Here the CDR3 DNA reads TGTGCCAGCAGCGCCTTTGGGCAGCCCCAGCATTTT. Protein: CASSAFGQPQHF.

This clonotype was counted a few times. This chain links TRBV14 with TRBJ1-1, with D unclear. Deletions cut 5 bases from V and 1 base from J, with 11 bases between. From germline, CDR1 is SGHDN and CDR2 FVKESK. This CDR3 comprises 14 residues. The CDR3 reads CASSVKTTNTEAFF. The CDR3 region has the DNA TGTGCCAGCAGCGTGAAGACTACGAACACTGAAGCTTTCTTT.

This clonotype was seen at least ten times. The chain couples TRBV9 to TRBJ2-7, with 7 bases identical to TRBD2. The CDR3 is 14 amino acids. V was pared by 4 bases and J by 3 bases, with 7 bases of the junction left unmatched. Germline V lookup: CDR1 SGDLS, CDR2 YYNGEE. For the CDR3, the DNA is TGTGCCAGCAGCCCCACGGGGGGTATCTACGAGCAGTACTTC. This encodes CASSPTGGIYEQYF.

This clonotype turned up a few times. V usage is TRBV12-3 or TRBV12-4 and J usage is TRBJ2-1; no reliable D call. The CDR3 is 12 residues long. V lost 2 bases, J lost 7 bases, and 6 bases lay in between. CDR3 sequence: CASSLMANEQFF. CDR3 DNA sequence: TGTGCCAGCAGTTTAATGGCGAATGAGCAGTTCTTC.

Only a few counts were recorded for this clonotype. This chain connects TRBV13 to TRBJ2-3; D may be TRBD2 (5 bases). Germline V gives CDR1 PRHDT, CDR2 FYEKMQ (reference sequence). CDR3 length: 17 residues. The V end was cut by 2 bases, the J end by 4 bases, with 19 bases between. The CDR3 coding sequence is TGTGCCAGCAGCTTATTTCGAGGGCCTAAGCGATCAGATACGCAGTATTTT. Protein product: CASSLFRGPKRSDTQYF.

V gene TRBV11-2 combines with J gene TRBJ2-5; 7 bases are a match to TRBD2. Germline CDR1 is SGHAT and CDR2 is FQNNGV. CDR3 length: 15 amino acids. The V gene end was trimmed by 5 bases and the J gene end by 5 bases; junction bases not matched to a gene: 11. DNA of the CDR3: TGTGCCAGCAGCCCCCAGGATCGGGAGGCGGAGACCCAGTACTTC. Translating it yields CASSPQDREAETQYF.

The V gene is TRBV7-9, the J gene TRBJ2-2; D not resolved. V gave up 2 bases and J gave up 5 bases, with 6 bases separating them. Per the germline V gene, CDR1 is SEHNR and CDR2 is FQNEAQ (reference sequence). The CDR3 runs 13 residues. CDR3: CASSLTQTGELFF. The CDR3 region has the DNA TGTGCCAGCAGCTTAACACAGACCGGGGAGCTGTTTTTT.

This clonotype came up a few times. CDR3: CASTLRPGLAGGRSGELFF. CDR3 bases: TGTGCCAGCACCCTACGCCCGGGACTAGCGGGAGGGAGGAGCGGGGAGCTGTTTTTT. The V gene is TRBV27, the J gene TRBJ2-2, with 16 bases identical to TRBD2. This CDR3 has 19 residues. CDR1 is MNHEY, CDR2 SMNVEV, per germline (reference sequence). With 7 bases clipped from V and 7 bases from J, the junction kept 15 bases outside the gene matches.

The chain recombines TRBV10-2 with TRBJ2-7, with 7 bases matching TRBD2. Trimming removed 8 bases from V and 5 bases from J; junction bases left unmatched: 12. The germline gives CDR1 WSHSY, CDR2 SAAADI. The CDR3 contains 14 residues. The chain's CDR3 is CASATSTSSNEQYF. The DNA of the CDR3 is TGCGCCAGCGCAACCTCGACTAGCAGCAACGAGCAGTACTTC.

V is TRBV9 and J is TRBJ1-5; tentative D call: TRBD1 (6 bases). With 0 bases removed from V and 6 bases from J, the gap between germline ends came to 13 bases. Germline assignment: CDR1 SGDLS and CDR2 YYNGEE. The CDR3 contains 15 residues. The CDR3 loop is CASSVGTDRGQPQHF. The CDR3 DNA sequence: TGTGCCAGCAGCGTAGGGACAGATCGCGGTCAGCCCCAGCATTTT.

This clonotype was seen a few times. The rearrangement links TRBV7-2 to TRBJ2-7, with 7 bases matching TRBD2. The V and J ends lost 1 base and 4 bases, in that order; junction bases with no gene match: 13. Germline V gives CDR1 SGHTA, CDR2 FQGNSA. CDR3 length equals 17 residues. CDR3 bases: TGTGCCAGCAGCTTAGAGGTGCTAGCGGATTCCAAATACGAGCAGTACTTC. This translates into CASSLEVLADSKYEQYF.

This chain connects TRBV20-1 to TRBJ2-7, with 9 positions matching TRBD2. V lost 4 bases to trimming and J lost 3 bases; unmatched junction nucleotides: 7. The CDR3 contains 14 residues. Germline-derived CDR1 and CDR2 are DFQATT and SNEGSKA (reference sequence). The CDR3 DNA reads TGCAGTGCTAACCTAGCGGGGAGTTTCTACGAGCAGTACTTC. Protein product: CSANLAGSFYEQYF.

This clonotype was detected only a few times. The genes are TRBV7-2 and TRBJ2-5; the D is unclear. Germline CDR1 SGHTA, CDR2 FQGNSA. The V gene lost 1 base and the J gene lost 4 bases, with 10 bases spanning the gap. The CDR3 is 14 amino acids. The CDR3 nucleotides read TGTGCCAGCAGCTTAGAGGGTGGGCTAGAGACCCAGTACTTC. It codes for CASSLEGGLETQYF.

This clonotype was seen only a few times. This chain links TRBV6-5 with TRBJ2-1, with 8 positions matching TRBD1. The J segment lost 4 bases and the V segment lost 6 bases, leaving 17 bases of the junction unmatched. The CDR3 loop spans 18 amino acids. Looked up from germline, CDR1 is MNHEY and CDR2 is SVGAGI. The CDR3 protein is CASSHGFRDRRQYNEQFF. CDR3 DNA: TGTGCCAGCAGCCACGGGTTCCGGGACAGGCGCCAATACAATGAGCAGTTCTTC.

The chain has TRBV29-1 and TRBJ1-1; D possibly corresponds to TRBD1 (5 bases). V lost 8 bases, J lost 6 bases, and 13 bases lay in between. Per germline, CDR1 SQVTM and CDR2 ANQGSEA. The CDR3 runs to 11 residues. CDR3 DNA sequence: TGCAGCCAAGGATGGGGGGCTGAAGCTTTCTTT. It specifies CSQGWGAEAFF.

This clonotype was seen just once. The rearrangement joins TRBV24-1 to TRBJ1-5; D possibly corresponds to TRBD1 (6 bases). V was pared by 5 bases and J by 9 bases, with 13 bases between. Germline V gives CDR1 KGHDR, CDR2 SFDVKD. The CDR3 totals 13 residues. The DNA of the CDR3 is TGTGCCACCAGTGCTCAAGACAGGCCGCCCCAGCATTTT. It specifies CATSAQDRPPQHF.